The clone carrying this T cell receptor (beta chain) occurred many times. What it binds is unknown. RNA transcripts were the template for amplifying TCR beta CDR3 regions. The study used the HTBI primer set for a first-round RT-PCR of the TCR CDR3. TCRdb ran MiXCR on the multiplex PCR reads and lists one entry per CDR3 protein. The profile covers 500,000 to 750,000 distinct CDR3 sequences, with more than 15% appearing a single time and 6.5% to 8% taken by the ten largest. Between the trimmed V and J ends, which lost 3 bases and 3 bases, there was a span of 12 bases. CDR1 is DFQATT and CDR2 is SNEGSKA in the germline V gene (reference sequence). The CDR3 loop spans 14 amino acids. This record comes from a study of T cells in Graves' hyperthyroidism and ophthalmopathy. Notes on the study in general: Blood held most thyroid clonotypes expanded above 0.001 frequency.

Researchers barred patients who had uncontrolled infection, other autoimmune disease, pregnancy or lactation. Thyroid ultrasound and orbital computed tomography, with clinical symptoms and serum thyroxine and TRAb, informed diagnoses. J is TRBJ2-1 and V is TRBV20-1; TRBD2 might be the D (6 bases). This sequence originates from a woman in her 30s with Graves' hyperthyroidism. Sequenced: blood. The CDR3 DNA sequence: TGCAGTGCTAGTGGAGGGCCCAACTACAATGAGCAGTTCTTC. Its protein is CSASGGPNYNEQFF.